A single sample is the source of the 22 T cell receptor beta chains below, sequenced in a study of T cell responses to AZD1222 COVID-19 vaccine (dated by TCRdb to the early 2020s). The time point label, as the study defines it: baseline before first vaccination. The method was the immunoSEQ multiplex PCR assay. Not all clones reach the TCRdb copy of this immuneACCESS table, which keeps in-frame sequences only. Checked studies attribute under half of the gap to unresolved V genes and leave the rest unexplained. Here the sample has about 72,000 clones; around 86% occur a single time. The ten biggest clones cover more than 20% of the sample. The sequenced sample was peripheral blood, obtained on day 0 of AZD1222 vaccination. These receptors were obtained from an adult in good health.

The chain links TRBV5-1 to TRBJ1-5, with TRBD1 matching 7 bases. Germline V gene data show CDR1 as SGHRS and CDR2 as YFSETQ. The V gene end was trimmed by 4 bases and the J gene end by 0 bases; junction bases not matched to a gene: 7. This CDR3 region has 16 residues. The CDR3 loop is CASSPGTAPSNQPQHF. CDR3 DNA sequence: TGCGCCAGCAGCCCAGGGACAGCCCCTAGCAATCAGCCCCAGCATTTT. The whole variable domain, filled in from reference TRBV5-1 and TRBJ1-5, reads KAGVTQTPRYLIKTRGQQVTLSCSPISGHRSVSWYQQTPGQGLQFLFEYFSETQRNKGNFPGRFSGRQFSNSRSEMNVSTLELGDSALYLCASSPGTAPSNQPQHFGDGTRLSIL.

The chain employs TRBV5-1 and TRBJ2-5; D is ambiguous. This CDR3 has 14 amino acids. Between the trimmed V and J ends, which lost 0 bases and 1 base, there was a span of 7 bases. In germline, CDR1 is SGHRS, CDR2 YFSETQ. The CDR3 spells CASSLAQSQETQYF. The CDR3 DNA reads TGCGCCAGCAGCTTGGCCCAGAGCCAAGAGACCCAGTACTTC.

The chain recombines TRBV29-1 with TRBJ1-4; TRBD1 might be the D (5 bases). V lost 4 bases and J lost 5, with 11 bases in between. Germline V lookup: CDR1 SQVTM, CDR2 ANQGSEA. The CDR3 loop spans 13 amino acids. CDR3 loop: CSVARGRNEKLFF. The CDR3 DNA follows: TGCAGCGTTGCCCGGGGCCGAAATGAAAAACTGTTTTTT.

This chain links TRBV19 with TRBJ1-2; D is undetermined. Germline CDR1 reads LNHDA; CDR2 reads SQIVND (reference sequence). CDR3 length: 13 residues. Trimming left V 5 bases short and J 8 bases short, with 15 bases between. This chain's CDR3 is CASSPRGSQGYTF. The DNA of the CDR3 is TGTGCCAGTAGTCCCCGAGGGAGTCAAGGCTACACCTTC.

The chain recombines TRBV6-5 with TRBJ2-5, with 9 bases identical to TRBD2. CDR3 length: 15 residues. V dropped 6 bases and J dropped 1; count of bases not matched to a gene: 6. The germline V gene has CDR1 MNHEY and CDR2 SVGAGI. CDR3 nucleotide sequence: TGTGCCAGCAGGCTAGCGGGGACGGCCCAAGAGACCCAGTACTTC. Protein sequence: CASRLAGTAQETQYF.

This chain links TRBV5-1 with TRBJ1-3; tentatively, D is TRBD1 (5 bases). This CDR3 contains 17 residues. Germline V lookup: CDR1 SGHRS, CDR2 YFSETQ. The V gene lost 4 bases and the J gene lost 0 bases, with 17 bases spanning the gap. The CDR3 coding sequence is TGCGCCAGCAGCCGGATGGGCAGGGAGTTCTCTGGAAACACCATATATTTT. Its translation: CASSRMGREFSGNTIYF.

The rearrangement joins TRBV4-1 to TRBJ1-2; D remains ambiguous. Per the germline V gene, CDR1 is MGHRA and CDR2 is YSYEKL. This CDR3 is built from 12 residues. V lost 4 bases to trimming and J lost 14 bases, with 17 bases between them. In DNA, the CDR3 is TGCGCCAGCAGCCTTTACGGCCTCCGCGCTACCTTC. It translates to CASSLYGLRATF.

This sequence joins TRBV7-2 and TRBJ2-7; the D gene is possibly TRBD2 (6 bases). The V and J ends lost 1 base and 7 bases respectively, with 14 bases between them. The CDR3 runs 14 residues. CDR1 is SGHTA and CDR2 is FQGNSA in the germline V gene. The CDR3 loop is CASSLGPGDPEQYF. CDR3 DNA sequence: TGTGCCAGCAGCTTAGGGCCGGGGGACCCGGAGCAGTACTTC.

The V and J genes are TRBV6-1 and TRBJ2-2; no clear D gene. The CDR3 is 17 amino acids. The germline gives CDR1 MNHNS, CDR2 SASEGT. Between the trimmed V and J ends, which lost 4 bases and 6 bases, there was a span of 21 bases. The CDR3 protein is CASSGPGVGLQSGELFF. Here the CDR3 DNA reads TGTGCCAGCAGTGGGCCTGGTGTCGGGCTTCAGTCCGGGGAGCTGTTTTTT.

The CDR3 DNA reads TGTGCCAGTAGTAGGGGTCCGGGACATACCTCTGGAAACACCATATATTTT. Its translation: CASSRGPGHTSGNTIYF. V gene TRBV19 combines with J gene TRBJ1-3, with a possible D match to TRBD1 (6 bases). The V gene's germline CDR1 is LNHDA and CDR2 SQIVND (reference sequence). The V and J ends lost 4 bases and 0 bases respectively, with 16 bases between them. There are 17 residues in the CDR3.

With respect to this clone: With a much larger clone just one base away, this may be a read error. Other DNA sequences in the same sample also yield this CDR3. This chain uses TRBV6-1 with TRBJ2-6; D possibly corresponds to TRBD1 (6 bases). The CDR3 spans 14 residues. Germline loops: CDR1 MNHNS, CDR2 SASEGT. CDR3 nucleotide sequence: TGTGCCAGCAGTGAGGGGGCTGGGGCCAACGTCCTGACTTTT. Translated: CASSEGAGANVLTF.

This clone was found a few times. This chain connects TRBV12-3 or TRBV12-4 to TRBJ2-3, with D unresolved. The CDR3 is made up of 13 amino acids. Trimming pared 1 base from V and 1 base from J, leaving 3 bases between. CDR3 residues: CASSLGRTDTQYF. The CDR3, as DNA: TGTGCCAGCAGTTTAGGCCGCACAGATACGCAGTATTTT.

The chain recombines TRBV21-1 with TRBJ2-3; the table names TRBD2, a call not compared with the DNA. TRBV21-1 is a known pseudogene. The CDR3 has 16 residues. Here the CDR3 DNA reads TGTGCCAGCAGCAATGATGGGCGGGGGTGCACAGATACGCAGTATTTT. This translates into CASSNDGRGCTDTQYF.

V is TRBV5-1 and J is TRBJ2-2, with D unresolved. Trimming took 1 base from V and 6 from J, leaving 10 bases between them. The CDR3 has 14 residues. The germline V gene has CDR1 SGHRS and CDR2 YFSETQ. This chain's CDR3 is CASSLNTAAGELFF. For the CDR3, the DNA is TGCGCCAGCAGCTTGAATACGGCCGCCGGGGAGCTGTTTTTT.

The CDR3 DNA follows: TGTGCCAGCAGTGCCGGGGCAGGGGGCTCATGGACTGAAGCTTTCTTT. Translated: CASSAGAGGSWTEAFF. The genes are TRBV2 and TRBJ1-1; 8 bases are a match to TRBD1. J gave up 5 bases and V 4 bases, and 12 bases lay outside the gene matches. The CDR3 spans 16 residues. Germline CDR1 and CDR2: SNHLY and FYNNEI.

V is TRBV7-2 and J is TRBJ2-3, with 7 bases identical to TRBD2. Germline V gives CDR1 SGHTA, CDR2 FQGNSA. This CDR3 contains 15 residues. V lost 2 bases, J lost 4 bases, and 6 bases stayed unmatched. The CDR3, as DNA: TGTGCCAGCAGCTTAACCAGCGGGGTAGCAGATACGCAGTATTTT. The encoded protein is CASSLTSGVADTQYF.

CDR3 region: CAISLGRDGEKLFF. The CDR3 DNA follows: TGTGCCATCAGTCTAGGTAGAGACGGTGAAAAACTGTTTTTT. V usage is TRBV10-3 and J usage is TRBJ1-4; D is unresolved. The CDR3 runs to 14 residues. Trimming shortened V by 5 bases and J by 7 bases, and 14 bases separated the two germline ends. The germline gives CDR1 ENHRY, CDR2 SYGVKD.

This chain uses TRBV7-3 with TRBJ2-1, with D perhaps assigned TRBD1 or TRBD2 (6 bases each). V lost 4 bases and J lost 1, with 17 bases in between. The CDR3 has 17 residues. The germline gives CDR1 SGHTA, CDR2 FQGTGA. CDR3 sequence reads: CASSSLGGRSSYNEQFF. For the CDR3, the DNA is TGTGCCAGCAGCTCCTTGGGGGGCCGTTCTTCCTACAATGAGCAGTTCTTC.

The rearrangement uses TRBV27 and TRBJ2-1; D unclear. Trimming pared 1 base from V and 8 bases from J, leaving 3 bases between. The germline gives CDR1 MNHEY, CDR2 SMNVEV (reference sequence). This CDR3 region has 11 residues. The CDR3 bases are TGTGCCAGCAGTTTATTCGATGAGCAGTTCTTC. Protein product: CASSLFDEQFF.

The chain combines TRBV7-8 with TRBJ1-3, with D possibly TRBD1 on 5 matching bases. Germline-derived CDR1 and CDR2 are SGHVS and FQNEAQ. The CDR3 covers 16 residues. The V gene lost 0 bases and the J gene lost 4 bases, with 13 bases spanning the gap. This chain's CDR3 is CASSLALTGGGNTIYF. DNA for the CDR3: TGTGCCAGCAGCTTAGCGCTAACGGGGGGAGGAAACACCATATATTTT.

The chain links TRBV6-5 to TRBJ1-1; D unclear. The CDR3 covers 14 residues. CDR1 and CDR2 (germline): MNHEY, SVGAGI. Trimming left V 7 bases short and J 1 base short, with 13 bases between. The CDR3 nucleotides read TGTGCCAGCACCTTTGGTCCCGCGAACACTGAAGCTTTCTTT. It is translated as CASTFGPANTEAFF.

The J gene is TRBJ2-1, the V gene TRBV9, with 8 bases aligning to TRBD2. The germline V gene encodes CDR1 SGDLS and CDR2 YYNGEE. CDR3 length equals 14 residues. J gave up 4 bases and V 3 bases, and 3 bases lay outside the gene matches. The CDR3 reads CASSGGGRYNEQFF. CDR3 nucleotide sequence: TGTGCCAGCAGCGGCGGGGGGCGGTACAATGAGCAGTTCTTC.